These 32 T cell receptor beta chains came from one sample sequenced in a study of tumor-infiltrating lymphocytes in oesophageal squamous cell carcinoma. One entry per CDR3 protein, called by TCRdb with MiXCR from the PCR reads. The data hold roughly 20,000 distinct CDR3 sequences, with more than 30% observed a single time. The source material was esophageal tumor tissue. The source is a male donor with esophageal squamous cell carcinoma.

The V and J genes are TRBV27 and TRBJ2-3; 9 nucleotides match TRBD1. The V and J ends lost 9 bases and 0 bases, in that order; junction bases with no gene match: 7. The germline V gene has CDR1 MNHEY and CDR2 SMNVEV (reference sequence). This CDR3 has 15 residues. CDR3 in amino acids: CASQQGAYSTDTQYF. The CDR3 DNA sequence: TGTGCCAGTCAACAGGGGGCCTATAGCACAGATACGCAGTATTTT.

This clonotype was recorded at least ten times. This chain links TRBV6-6 with TRBJ1-1; a weak D match, TRBD1 (5 bases). CDR3 length equals 16 residues. With 0 bases removed from V and 5 bases from J, the gap between germline ends came to 16 bases. Germline V gene data show CDR1 as MNHNY and CDR2 as SVGAGI (reference sequence). The DNA for the CDR3 is TGTGCCAGCAGTTACTCGGGGGTGGGGCGTGGAACTGAAGCTTTCTTT. It specifies CASSYSGVGRGTEAFF.

J is TRBJ2-6 and V is TRBV7-8; D unresolved. The CDR3 sequence is 19 residues long. Germline loops: CDR1 SGHVS, CDR2 FQNEAQ. V was cut by 5 bases and J by 0 bases, with 20 bases left in between. The CDR3 DNA reads as TGTGCCAGCAGCCCCCTACGGACGAAGGTCGCCTCTGGGGCCAACGTCCTGACTTTC. Translation gives CASSPLRTKVASGANVLTF. The variable domain in full, with the rest retrieved from reference TRBV7-8 and TRBJ2-6, is GAGVSQSPRYKVAKRGQDVALRCDPISGHVSLFWYQQALGQGPEFLTYFQNEAQLDKSGLPSDRFFAERPEGSVSTLKIQRTQQEDSAVYLCASSPLRTKVASGANVLTFGAGSRLTVL.

The V call is TRBV28, the J call TRBJ2-3; no definite D call. Germline V lookup: CDR1 MDHEN, CDR2 SYDVKM. Between the trimmed V and J ends, which lost 2 bases and 2 bases, there was a span of 5 bases. The CDR3 runs to 13 residues. CDR3 residues: CASSLTVTDTQYF. The CDR3 DNA is TGTGCCAGCAGTTTAACAGTCACAGATACGCAGTATTTT.

This chain joins TRBV15 and TRBJ2-1, with 8 bases aligning to TRBD2. Germline V gene data show CDR1 as LNHNV and CDR2 as YYDKDF (reference sequence). This CDR3 is 15 amino acids long. J gave up 2 bases and V 3 bases, and 3 bases lay outside the gene matches. The CDR3 loop is CATSRAGGTYNEQFF. CDR3 coding DNA: TGTGCCACCAGCAGGGCGGGGGGAACCTACAATGAGCAGTTCTTC.

This sequence joins TRBV11-2 and TRBJ2-3; D perhaps matches TRBD2 (5 bases). Germline V CDR1 and CDR2: SGHAT, FQNNGV. V lost 0 bases and J lost 1, with 14 bases in between. The CDR3 runs to 17 residues. DNA for the CDR3: TGTGCCAGCAGCTTAGACGGACTTCCGTGGGGCACAGATACGCAGTATTTT. It codes for CASSLDGLPWGTDTQYF.

Details on this clonotype: No conserved phenylalanine or tryptophan ends this CDR3, so it is likely a read error. No DNA is shown, since the ends of the CDR3 on it are uncertain; the CDR3 is the one TCRdb lists. The chain combines TRBV7-8 with TRBJ2-7. Germline loops: CDR1 SGHVS, CDR2 FQNEAQ. The CDR3 is 16 amino acids in total, end residues counted. CDR3 amino acids: CASSLGTANYGYTFGS.

This clonotype was counted many times. This may be a read error, as it is one base from a much larger clone. The gene calls are TRBV6-5 and TRBJ2-1, with 7 bases lining up with TRBD2. The J call is uncertain, as TRBJ2-7 better fits the DNA end. The germline V gene encodes CDR1 MNHEY and CDR2 SVGAGI. The CDR3 loop spans 17 amino acids. This chain's CDR3 is CASSYSPSGISYNEQYF. DNA of the CDR3: TGTGCCAGCAGTTACTCGCCTAGCGGCATCTCCTACAATGAGCAGTACTTC.

The chain uses TRBV7-6 and TRBJ2-7; 9 positions agree with TRBD1. CDR3 length: 15 residues. The ends lost 1 base at V and 3 bases at J; junction bases unmatched: 4. Germline V gives CDR1 SGHVS, CDR2 FNYEAQ. The CDR3 reads CASSLDRGQGYEQYF. The CDR3 nucleotides read TGTGCCAGCAGCTTAGACAGGGGGCAAGGCTACGAGCAGTACTTC.

This clonotype was recorded many times. The chain carries TRBV6-1 and TRBJ2-3, with no clear D. In germline, CDR1 is MNHNS, CDR2 SASEGT. Between the trimmed V and J ends, which lost 8 bases and 1 base, there was a span of 13 bases. The CDR3 sequence is 14 residues long. This CDR3 reads CASSSNEGTDTQYF. CDR3 sequence (DNA): TGTGCCAGCTCCTCGAACGAGGGCACAGATACGCAGTATTTT.

Judged by abundance, this clonotype is medium-sized (0.01 to 0.1%). The chain carries TRBV6-1 and TRBJ2-5, with a possible D match to TRBD1 (5 bases). The CDR3 covers 15 residues. V lost 5 bases to trimming and J lost 5 bases, with 18 bases between them. The V gene's germline CDR1 is MNHNS and CDR2 SASEGT. The DNA of the CDR3 is TGTGCCAGCAGTAGGACGCGACAGACCAGCGAGACCCAGTACTTC. Amino acid sequence: CASSRTRQTSETQYF.

This clonotype is termed medium-sized. This chain links TRBV7-9 with TRBJ1-2; no clear D. Germline assignment: CDR1 SEHNR and CDR2 FQNEAQ (reference sequence). The V and J ends lost 1 base and 2 bases respectively, with 5 bases between them. This CDR3 is built from 13 residues. The CDR3 is CASSLDGNYGYTF. CDR3 nucleotide sequence: TGTGCCAGCAGCTTAGACGGAAACTATGGCTACACCTTC.

Of note for this clonotype: Its ends do not fully match the called genes, so a read error is possible. The J gene is TRBJ2-2, the V gene TRBV4-2, with D tentatively TRBD1 or TRBD2 (6 bases each). CDR1 is LGHNA and CDR2 is YNFKEQ in the germline V gene. The CDR3 runs to 14 residues. The CDR3 DNA is TGTGCCAGCAGCCAAGATGCGTCTGAGGGGGGGCTGTTTTTT. Encoded protein: CASSQDASEGGLFF.

By its share, this clonotype is medium-sized. One end of the junction fails to match germline, which may point to a read error. This sequence joins TRBV7-2 and TRBJ2-3, with D possibly matching TRBD1 (5 bases). The CDR3 contains 14 residues. Germline CDR1 and CDR2: SGHTA and FQGNSA. CDR3 loop: CASGLGQGTDTQYF. In nucleotides, the CDR3 is TGTGCCAGCGGCTTAGGTCAGGGTACAGATACGCAGTATTTT.

This clonotype was detected only a few times. V gene TRBV6-5 combines with J gene TRBJ2-1, with TRBD2 matching over 11 bases. Germline trimming cut 4 bases from V and 5 bases from J; bases unmatched to any gene: 7. Looked up from germline, CDR1 is MNHEY and CDR2 is SVGAGI. This CDR3 is built from 16 residues. CDR3 loop: CASSSAGLAANNEQFF. CDR3 DNA sequence: TGTGCCAGCAGTTCCGCGGGACTAGCGGCTAACAATGAGCAGTTCTTC.

At least ten counts were recorded for this clonotype. This rearrangement joins TRBV12-3 or TRBV12-4 to TRBJ2-2, with a weak D call TRBD1 (6 bases). Trimming shortened V by 5 bases and J by 4 bases, and 17 bases separated the two germline ends. The CDR3 is 16 residues long. CDR3 loop: CASSPFGRGGTGELFF. Written as DNA, the CDR3 is TGTGCCAGCAGTCCTTTTGGGAGAGGGGGCACCGGGGAGCTGTTTTTT.

J is TRBJ1-1 and V is TRBV7-3; D not resolved. Germline values: CDR1 SGHTA, CDR2 FQGTGA. Trimming removed 3 bases at V and 5 bases at J, with 16 bases between. The CDR3 has 15 amino acids. In DNA, the CDR3 is TGTGCCAGCAGCTTCGGGCCTTCACTAGTGACTGAAGCTTTCTTT. Translating it yields CASSFGPSLVTEAFF.

This clonotype was counted ten times or more. This chain joins TRBV12-3 or TRBV12-4 and TRBJ2-7; 7 nucleotides align to TRBD1. Germline trimming cut 6 bases from V and 2 bases from J; bases unmatched to any gene: 10. The CDR3 covers 15 residues. CDR3 DNA sequence: TGTGCCAGCAGCCCCGGACAGGAGATGACCTACGAGCAGTACTTC. Protein sequence: CASSPGQEMTYEQYF.

By share, this clonotype counts as large. The V and J genes are TRBV7-6 and TRBJ2-1; 14 bases match TRBD2. Per germline, CDR1 SGHVS and CDR2 FNYEAQ. The V gene end was trimmed by 5 bases and the J gene end by 0 bases; junction bases not matched to a gene: 12. The CDR3 has 20 amino acids. CDR3: CASSGAPGLAGELSYNEQFF. CDR3 coding DNA: TGTGCCAGCAGCGGGGCACCGGGACTAGCGGGAGAGCTCTCCTACAATGAGCAGTTCTTC.

V usage is TRBV7-8 and J usage is TRBJ1-1, with a weak D call TRBD1 (5 bases). CDR3 length: 17 amino acids. Germline assignment: CDR1 SGHVS and CDR2 FQNEAQ. V was clipped by 2 bases and J by 5 bases, with 21 bases between them. CDR3 bases: TGTGCCAGCAGCTTAAGCGGGCGGACACAAATCTGGACTGAAGCTTTCTTT. This sequence encodes CASSLSGRTQIWTEAFF.

This clonotype has ten or more counts. V usage is TRBV24-1 and J usage is TRBJ2-3; D not certain. CDR3 length: 14 amino acids. The germline gives CDR1 KGHDR, CDR2 SFDVKD. Trimming took 5 bases from V and 0 from J, leaving 8 bases between them. The CDR3: CATSGSVSTDTQYF. DNA for the CDR3: TGTGCCACCAGTGGGTCAGTTAGCACAGATACGCAGTATTTT.

A remark on this clonotype: A much larger clone sits a single nucleotide away, making a read error possible. The chain carries TRBV2 and TRBJ1-2; D not certain. This CDR3 has 15 amino acids. Germline CDR1 is SNHLY and CDR2 is FYNNEI. Here the CDR3 reads CATLSGRDSYNEQVF. The CDR3 DNA is TGTGCCACCCTAAGCGGGAGAGACTCCTACAATGAGCAGGTCTTC.

In regard to this clonotype: This clone may be a read error of a much larger clone one base away. The V call is TRBV5-6, the J call TRBJ2-5, with TRBD2 matching 10 bases. The DNA end favors TRBJ2-1, so the J call may be wrong. This CDR3 spans 16 amino acids. Germline V lookup: CDR1 SGHDT, CDR2 YYEEEE. CDR3 coding DNA: TGTGCCAGCAGCCGTAGACTAGCGGGCGGGCCCTACGAGCAGTTCTTC. Translating it yields CASSRRLAGGPYEQFF.

This clonotype was counted a few times. As the CDR3 is not closed by the conserved phenylalanine or tryptophan, this likely results from a read error. The DNA is omitted, as the CDR3 cannot be located on it reliably, and the CDR3 follows TCRdb's listing. J is TRBJ2-1 and V is TRBV7-9. Germline lookup yields CDR1 SEHNR and CDR2 FQNEAQ (reference sequence). The CDR3 is 16 amino acids in total, end residues counted. Here the CDR3 reads CASSSLKDRLGYTFGS.

The sample holds many counts of this clonotype. A much bigger clone sits one base away, suggesting this may be a read error. This chain joins TRBV28 and TRBJ2-5, with 12 bases matching TRBD2. After removal of 5 bases from V and 11 bases from J, the junction contained 15 bases not matched to a gene. The CDR3 loop spans 16 amino acids. CDR1 and CDR2 (germline): MDHEN, SYDVKM. The CDR3 here is CASSPPTSGSYNEQYF. CDR3 in DNA: TGTGCCAGCAGTCCACCGACTAGCGGGAGCTACAATGAGCAGTACTTC.

The chain has TRBV19 and TRBJ2-5, with D perhaps assigned TRBD1 or TRBD2 (5 bases each). The CDR3 is 14 residues long. Trimming removed 3 bases at V and 0 bases at J, with 8 bases between. Germline values: CDR1 LNHDA, CDR2 SQIVND (reference sequence). CDR3 sequence (DNA): TGTGCCAGTAGTATGGGGACGTACCAAGAGACCCAGTACTTC. It specifies CASSMGTYQETQYF.

By sample fraction, this clonotype is medium-sized (0.01 to 0.1%). V and J are TRBV7-8 and TRBJ2-7; D might be TRBD2 (5 bases). Germline CDR1 is SGHVS and CDR2 is FQNEAQ. Trimming left V 5 bases short and J 0 bases short, with 14 bases between. The CDR3 has 15 amino acids. DNA for the CDR3: TGTGCCAGCAGCCGAATGCCGGGGAACTCCTACGAGCAGTACTTC. It translates to CASSRMPGNSYEQYF.

The chain employs TRBV5-6 and TRBJ2-1; 7 positions agree with TRBD1. V shed 4 bases and J 4 bases; nucleotides not matched to a gene: 8. The CDR3 consists of 15 residues. CDR1 is SGHDT, CDR2 YYEEEE, per germline. CDR3: CASSHRDSSYNEQFF. The CDR3 DNA follows: TGTGCCAGCAGCCACCGGGACAGTTCTTACAATGAGCAGTTCTTC.

Ten or more counts support this clonotype. This rearrangement joins TRBV6-1 to TRBJ1-3, with D possibly being TRBD1 (6 bases). V was shortened by 7 bases and J by 4 bases, with 11 bases between the two germline ends. The CDR3 totals 13 residues. CDR1 is MNHNS, CDR2 SASEGT, per germline. This chain's CDR3 is CASKTGAGNTIYF. In DNA, the CDR3 is TGTGCCAGCAAGACAGGAGCGGGAAACACCATATATTTT.

This clonotype was counted only a few times. V and J are TRBV18 and TRBJ1-2, with D possibly matching TRBD1 (6 bases). Trimming took off 3 bases at V and 3 bases at J, with 17 bases between the two ends. The CDR3 contains 16 residues. Germline CDR1 KGHSH, CDR2 LQKENI. CDR3 residues: CASSPPQGYRDYGYTF. The CDR3 region has the DNA TGTGCCAGCTCACCCCCCCAGGGATACAGGGACTATGGCTACACCTTC.

V gene TRBV11-1 combines with J gene TRBJ2-5; 14 bases align to TRBD2. The DNA end is a closer match to TRBJ2-1, so the J assignment may be wrong. Germline loops: CDR1 SGHAT, CDR2 FQDESV (reference sequence). The CDR3 has 16 residues. CDR3 nucleotides: TGTGCCAGCAGCTTAGGACTAGCGGGAGGGGGGAATGAGCAGTTCTTC. Translated: CASSLGLAGGGNEQFF.

The chain uses TRBV7-6 and TRBJ2-1; the D gene could be TRBD1 or TRBD2 (5 bases each). This CDR3 comprises 13 residues. Germline-derived CDR1 and CDR2 are SGHVS and FNYEAQ. V was cut by 6 bases and J by 9 bases, with 15 bases left in between. The CDR3 loop reads CASSRGQRGEQFF. The CDR3, as DNA: TGTGCCAGCAGTCGAGGGCAAAGGGGTGAGCAGTTCTTC.